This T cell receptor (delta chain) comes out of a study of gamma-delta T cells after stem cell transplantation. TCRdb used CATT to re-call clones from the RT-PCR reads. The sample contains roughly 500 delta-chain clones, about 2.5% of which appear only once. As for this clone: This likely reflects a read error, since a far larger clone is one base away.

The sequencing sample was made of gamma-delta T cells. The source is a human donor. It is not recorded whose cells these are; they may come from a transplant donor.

CDR3 amino acids: CALGEPQPAFLRLYWGHTGGYTDKLIF. Here the CDR3 DNA reads TGTGCTCTTGGGGAGCCTCAACCGGCCTTCCTACGGTTGTACTGGGGACATACGGGGGGGTACACCGATAAACTCATCTTT. The chain employs TRDV1 and TRDJ1; 9 bases match TRDD2. Germline V gene data show CDR1 as TSWWSYY and CDR2 as QGS. The junction had 38 bases not matched to a gene; V was cut back by 3 bases and J by 0 bases. The CDR3 length is 27 residues.